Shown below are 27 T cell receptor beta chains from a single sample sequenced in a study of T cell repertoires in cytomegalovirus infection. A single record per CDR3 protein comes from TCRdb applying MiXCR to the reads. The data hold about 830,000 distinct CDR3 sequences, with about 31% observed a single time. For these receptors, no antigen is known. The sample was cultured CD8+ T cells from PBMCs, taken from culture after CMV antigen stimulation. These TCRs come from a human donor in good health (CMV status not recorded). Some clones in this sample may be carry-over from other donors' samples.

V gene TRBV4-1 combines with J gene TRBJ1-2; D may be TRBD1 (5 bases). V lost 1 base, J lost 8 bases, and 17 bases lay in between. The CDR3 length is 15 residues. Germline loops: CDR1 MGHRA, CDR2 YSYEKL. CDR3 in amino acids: CASSQVPGPGVGYTF. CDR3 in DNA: TGCGCCAGCAGCCAAGTTCCGGGACCTGGGGTAGGCTACACCTTC.

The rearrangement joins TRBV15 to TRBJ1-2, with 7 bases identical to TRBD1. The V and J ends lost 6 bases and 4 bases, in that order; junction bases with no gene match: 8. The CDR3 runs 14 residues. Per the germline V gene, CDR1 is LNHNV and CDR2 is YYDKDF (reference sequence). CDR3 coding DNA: TGTGCCACCAGGATCACAGGGGACGCCTATGGCTACACCTTC. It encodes CATRITGDAYGYTF.

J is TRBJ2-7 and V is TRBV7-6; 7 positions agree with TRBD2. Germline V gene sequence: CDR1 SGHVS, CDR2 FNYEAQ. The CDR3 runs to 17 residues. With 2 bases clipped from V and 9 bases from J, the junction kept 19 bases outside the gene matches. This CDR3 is CASSLQYTAGSRGGQYF. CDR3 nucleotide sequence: TGTGCCAGCAGCTTACAATACACAGCGGGGTCGCGGGGCGGGCAGTACTTC.

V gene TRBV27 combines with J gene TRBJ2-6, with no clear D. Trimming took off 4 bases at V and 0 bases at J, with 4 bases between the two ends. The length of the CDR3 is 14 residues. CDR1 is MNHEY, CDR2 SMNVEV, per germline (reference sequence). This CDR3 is CASSSLSGANVLTF. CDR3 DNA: TGTGCCAGCAGTTCCCTCTCTGGGGCCAACGTCCTGACTTTC.

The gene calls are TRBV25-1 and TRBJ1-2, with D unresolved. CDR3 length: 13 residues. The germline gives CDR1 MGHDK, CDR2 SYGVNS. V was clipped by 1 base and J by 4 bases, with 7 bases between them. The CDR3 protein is CASSESPGYGYTF. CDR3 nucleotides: TGTGCCAGCAGTGAATCCCCAGGCTATGGCTACACCTTC.

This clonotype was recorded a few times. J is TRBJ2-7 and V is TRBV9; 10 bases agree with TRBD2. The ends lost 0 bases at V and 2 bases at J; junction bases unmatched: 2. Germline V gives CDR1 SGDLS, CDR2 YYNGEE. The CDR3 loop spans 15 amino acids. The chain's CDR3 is CASSVGTSGAYEQYF. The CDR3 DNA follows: TGTGCCAGCAGCGTAGGCACTAGCGGGGCCTACGAGCAGTACTTC.

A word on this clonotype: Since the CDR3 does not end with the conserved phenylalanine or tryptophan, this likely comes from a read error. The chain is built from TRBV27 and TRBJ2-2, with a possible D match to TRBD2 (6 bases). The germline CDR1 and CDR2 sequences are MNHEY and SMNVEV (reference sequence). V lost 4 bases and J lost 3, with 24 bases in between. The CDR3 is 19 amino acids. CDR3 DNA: TGTGCCAGCAGTTCCATCCTCTTGAGAAGCGGGTTCTACACCGGGGAGCTGTTTTCT. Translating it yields CASSSILLRSGFYTGELFS.

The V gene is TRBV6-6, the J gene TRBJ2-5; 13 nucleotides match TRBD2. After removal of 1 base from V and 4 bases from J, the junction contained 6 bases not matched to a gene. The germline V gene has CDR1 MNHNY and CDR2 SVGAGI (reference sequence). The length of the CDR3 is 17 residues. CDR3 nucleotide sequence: TGTGCCAGCAGTTACTTACTAGCGGGGGGGTTTGGAGAGACCCAGTACTTC. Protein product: CASSYLLAGGFGETQYF.

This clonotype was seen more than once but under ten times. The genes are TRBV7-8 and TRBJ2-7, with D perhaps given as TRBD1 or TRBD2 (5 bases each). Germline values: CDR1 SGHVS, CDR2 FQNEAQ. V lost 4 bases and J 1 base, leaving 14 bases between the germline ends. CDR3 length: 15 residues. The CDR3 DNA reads TGTGCCAGCAGCTCGGCCGGGACGCGATCCTACGAGCAGTACGTC. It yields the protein CASSSAGTRSYEQYV.

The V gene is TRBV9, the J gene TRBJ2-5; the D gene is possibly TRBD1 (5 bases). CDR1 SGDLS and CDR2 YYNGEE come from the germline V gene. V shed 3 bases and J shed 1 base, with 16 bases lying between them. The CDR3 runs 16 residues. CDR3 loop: CASSDSRVGPQETQYF. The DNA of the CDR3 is TGTGCCAGCAGCGACTCCAGGGTGGGGCCCCAAGAGACCCAGTACTTC.

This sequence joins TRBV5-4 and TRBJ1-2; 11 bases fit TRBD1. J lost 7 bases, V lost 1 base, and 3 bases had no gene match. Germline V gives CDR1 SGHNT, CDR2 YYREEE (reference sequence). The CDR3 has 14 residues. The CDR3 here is CASSLPDRGPGYTF. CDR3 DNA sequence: TGTGCCAGCAGCTTGCCGGACAGGGGGCCTGGCTACACCTTC.

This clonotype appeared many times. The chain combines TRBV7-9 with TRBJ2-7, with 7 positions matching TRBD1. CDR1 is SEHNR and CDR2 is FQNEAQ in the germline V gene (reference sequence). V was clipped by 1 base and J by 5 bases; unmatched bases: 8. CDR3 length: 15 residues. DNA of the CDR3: TGTGCCAGCAGCTTAGTGGGCAGGGACAGTAACGAGCAGTACTTC. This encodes CASSLVGRDSNEQYF.

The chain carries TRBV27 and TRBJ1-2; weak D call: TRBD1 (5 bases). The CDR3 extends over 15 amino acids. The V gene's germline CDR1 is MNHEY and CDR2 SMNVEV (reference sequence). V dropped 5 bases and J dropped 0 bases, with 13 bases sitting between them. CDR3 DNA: TGTGCCAGCAGTCGCGACAGAGTAACTAACTATGGCTACACCTTC. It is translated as CASSRDRVTNYGYTF.

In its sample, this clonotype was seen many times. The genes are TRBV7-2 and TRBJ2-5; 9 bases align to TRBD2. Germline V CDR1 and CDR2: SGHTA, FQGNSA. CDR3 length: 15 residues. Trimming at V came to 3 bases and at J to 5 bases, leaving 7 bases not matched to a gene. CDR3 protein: CASSFSRGGGETQYF. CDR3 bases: TGTGCCAGCAGCTTTTCGCGGGGGGGCGGGGAGACCCAGTACTTC.

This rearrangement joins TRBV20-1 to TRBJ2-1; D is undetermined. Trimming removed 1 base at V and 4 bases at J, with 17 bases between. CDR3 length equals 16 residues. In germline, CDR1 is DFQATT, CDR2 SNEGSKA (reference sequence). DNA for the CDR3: TGCAGTGCTAGAGGCCTCGACTCCGCCCATTACAATGAGCAGTTCTTC. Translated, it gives CSARGLDSAHYNEQFF.

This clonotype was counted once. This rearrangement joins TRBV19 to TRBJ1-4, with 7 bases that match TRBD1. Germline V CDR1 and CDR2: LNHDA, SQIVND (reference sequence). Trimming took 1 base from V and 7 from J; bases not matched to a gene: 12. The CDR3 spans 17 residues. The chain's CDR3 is CASSIVPDRYLREKLFF. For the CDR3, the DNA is TGTGCCAGTAGTATAGTTCCGGACAGGTACCTACGTGAAAAACTGTTTTTT.

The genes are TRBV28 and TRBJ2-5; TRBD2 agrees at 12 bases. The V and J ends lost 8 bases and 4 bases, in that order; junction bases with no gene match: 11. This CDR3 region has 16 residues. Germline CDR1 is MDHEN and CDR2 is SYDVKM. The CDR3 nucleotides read TGTGCCAGCTATGATCCGACTAGCGGGGGTGGAGAGACCCAGTACTTC. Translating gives CASYDPTSGGGETQYF.

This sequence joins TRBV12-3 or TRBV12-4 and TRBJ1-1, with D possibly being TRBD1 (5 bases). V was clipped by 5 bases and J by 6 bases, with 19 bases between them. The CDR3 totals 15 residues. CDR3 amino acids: CASSPTRTLAPEAFF. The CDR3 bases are TGTGCCAGCAGTCCTACTCGGACATTAGCCCCTGAAGCTTTCTTT.

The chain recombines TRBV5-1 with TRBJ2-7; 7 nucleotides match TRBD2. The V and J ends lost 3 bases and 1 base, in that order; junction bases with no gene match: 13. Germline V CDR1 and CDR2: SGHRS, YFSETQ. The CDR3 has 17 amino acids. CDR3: CASSWGDGREESYEQYF. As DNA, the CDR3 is TGCGCCAGCAGCTGGGGTGATGGGAGGGAGGAATCCTACGAGCAGTACTTC.

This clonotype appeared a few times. The DNA of the CDR3 is TGTGCCAGCAGCTTGGCCGGGGACATTGAGCAGTTCTTC. This gives the protein CASSLAGDIEQFF. The chain couples TRBV5-6 to TRBJ2-1; D is possibly TRBD1 (6 bases). There are 13 residues in the CDR3. Per the germline V gene, CDR1 is SGHDT and CDR2 is YYEEEE. V lost 0 bases and J lost 9, with 10 bases in between.

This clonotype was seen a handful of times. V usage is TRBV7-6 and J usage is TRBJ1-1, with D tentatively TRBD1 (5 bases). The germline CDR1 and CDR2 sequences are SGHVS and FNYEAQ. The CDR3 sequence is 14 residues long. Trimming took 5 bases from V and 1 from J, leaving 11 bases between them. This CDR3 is CASSAGHGNTEAFF. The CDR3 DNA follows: TGTGCCAGCAGCGCTGGACACGGGAACACTGAAGCTTTCTTT.

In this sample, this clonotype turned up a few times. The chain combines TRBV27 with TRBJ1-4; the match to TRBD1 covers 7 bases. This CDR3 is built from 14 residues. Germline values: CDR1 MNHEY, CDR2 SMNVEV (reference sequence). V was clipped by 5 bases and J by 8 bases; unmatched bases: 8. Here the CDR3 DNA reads TGTGCCAGCAGTCAAGGGGGCTCTGGGGAAAAACTGTTTTTT. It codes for CASSQGGSGEKLFF.

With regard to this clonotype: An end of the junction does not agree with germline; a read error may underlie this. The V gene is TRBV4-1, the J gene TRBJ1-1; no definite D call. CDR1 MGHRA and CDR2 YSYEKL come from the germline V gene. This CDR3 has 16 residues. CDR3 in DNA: TGCGCCAACAGCCAAGAGCCCCCGGTGGTGAACACTGAAGCTTTCTTT. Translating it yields CANSQEPPVVNTEAFF.

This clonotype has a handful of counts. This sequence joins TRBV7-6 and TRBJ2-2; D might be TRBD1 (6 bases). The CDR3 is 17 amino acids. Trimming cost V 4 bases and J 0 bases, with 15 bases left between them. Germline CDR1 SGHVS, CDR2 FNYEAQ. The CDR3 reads CASSSADSTANTGELFF. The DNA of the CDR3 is TGTGCCAGCAGCTCCGCGGACAGTACCGCGAACACCGGGGAGCTGTTTTTT.

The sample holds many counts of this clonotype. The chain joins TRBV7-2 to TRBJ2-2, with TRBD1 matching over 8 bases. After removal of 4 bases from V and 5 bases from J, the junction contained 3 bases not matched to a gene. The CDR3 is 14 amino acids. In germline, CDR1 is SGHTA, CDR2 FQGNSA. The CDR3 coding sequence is TGTGCCAGCAGCTCCCGGACAGGGACCGGGGAGCTGTTTTTT. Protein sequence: CASSSRTGTGELFF.

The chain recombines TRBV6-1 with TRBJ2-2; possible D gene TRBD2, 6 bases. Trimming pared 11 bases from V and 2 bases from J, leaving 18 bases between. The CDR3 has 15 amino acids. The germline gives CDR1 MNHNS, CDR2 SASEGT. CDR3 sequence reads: CACHSSERNTGELFF. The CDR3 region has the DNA TGTGCCTGCCATTCTAGCGAAAGAAACACCGGGGAGCTGTTTTTT.

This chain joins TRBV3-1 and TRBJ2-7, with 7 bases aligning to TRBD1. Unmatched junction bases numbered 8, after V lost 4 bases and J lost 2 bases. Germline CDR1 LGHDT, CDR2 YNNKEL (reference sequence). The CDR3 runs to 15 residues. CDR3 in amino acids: CASSLGGGPAYEQYV. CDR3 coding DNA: TGTGCCAGCAGCCTAGGGGGCGGGCCAGCCTACGAGCAGTACGTC.